Listed below are T cell receptor beta chains from one sample, sequenced in a study of blood T cell repertoires in COVID-19. Sequencing used immunoSEQ multiplex PCR; TCRdb keeps in-frame clones, though not all of them. The sample lists some 390,000 clones; about 89% were seen once. The sequencing input was peripheral blood. Receptors were obtained from a woman between 40 and 50 years old with COVID-19, enrolled during active disease. Each CDR3 is given with its conserved first and last residue. D genes are given only for firm matches. Where a row states a size, it is once, few, many or the class of an expanded clone; other rows omit it.

V gene: TRBV4-3; clone size: .; J gene: TRBJ1-1; D gene: .; CDR3 protein: CASATDRSGTEAFF; CDR3 DNA: TGCGCCAGCGCTACCGATCGCTCGGGGACTGAAGCTTTCTTT
V gene: TRBV19; clone size: .; J gene: TRBJ1-4; D gene: .; CDR3 protein: CASSSGTREKLFF; CDR3 DNA: TGTGCCAGTAGTTCAGGGACACGGGAAAAACTGTTTTTT
V gene: TRBV9; clone size: .; J gene: TRBJ2-7; D gene: TRBD1; CDR3 protein: CASSPGGQLGAYEQYF; CDR3 DNA: TGTGCCAGCAGCCCAGGGGGACAATTAGGGGCCTACGAGCAGTACTTC
V gene: TRBV19; clone size: few; J gene: TRBJ1-2; D gene: .; CDR3 protein: CASNGGRSSNYGYTF; CDR3 DNA: TGTGCCAGTAACGGAGGAAGGAGTTCGAACTATGGCTACACCTTC
V gene: TRBV2; clone size: .; J gene: TRBJ1-5; D gene: .; CDR3 protein: CASSENPGPSPQHF; CDR3 DNA: TGTGCCAGCAGTGAAAACCCAGGGCCAAGCCCCCAGCATTTT
V gene: TRBV30; clone size: .; J gene: TRBJ1-1; D gene: .; CDR3 protein: CAWSVWGSDTEAFF; CDR3 DNA: TGTGCCTGGAGTGTATGGGGCAGCGACACTGAAGCTTTCTTT
V gene: TRBV5-1; clone size: .; J gene: TRBJ1-2; D gene: .; CDR3 protein: CASSRQARYGYTF; CDR3 DNA: TGCGCCAGCAGCCGACAGGCGCGCTATGGCTACACCTTC
V gene: TRBV27; clone size: once; J gene: TRBJ2-1; D gene: TRBD2; CDR3 protein: CASSWLAGGYEQFF; CDR3 DNA: TGTGCCAGCAGTTGGCTAGCGGGAGGATATGAGCAGTTCTTC
V gene: TRBV5-4; clone size: .; J gene: TRBJ1-1; D gene: .; CDR3 protein: CASSLQVGGPEAFF; CDR3 DNA: TGTGCCAGCAGCTTACAGGTTGGGGGCCCCGAAGCTTTCTTT
V gene: TRBV4-3; clone size: .; J gene: TRBJ2-7; D gene: .; CDR3 protein: CASSQDRGSWERAYEQYF; CDR3 DNA: TGCGCCAGCAGCCAAGATAGGGGGTCATGGGAGAGAGCCTACGAGCAGTACTTC
V gene: TRBV5-1; clone size: .; J gene: TRBJ1-2; D gene: .; CDR3 protein: CASSLQGYGYTF; CDR3 DNA: TGCGCCAGCAGCTTACAGGGCTATGGCTACACCTTC
V gene: TRBV27; clone size: .; J gene: TRBJ1-2; D gene: TRBD1; CDR3 protein: CASSLRGDRGDGYTF; CDR3 DNA: TGTGCCAGCAGTTTAAGAGGGGACAGGGGGGATGGCTACACCTTC
V gene: TRBV11-3; clone size: few; J gene: TRBJ1-1; D gene: .; CDR3 protein: CASSLGPNTEAFF; CDR3 DNA: TGTGCCAGCAGCTTAGGGCCGAACACTGAAGCTTTCTTT
V gene: TRBV5-1; clone size: .; J gene: TRBJ2-7; D gene: .; CDR3 protein: CASKAFGDSYEQYF; CDR3 DNA: TGCGCCAGCAAGGCATTCGGGGACTCCTACGAGCAGTACTTC
V gene: TRBV19; clone size: .; J gene: TRBJ2-2; D gene: TRBD2; CDR3 protein: CASSISAGVGTGELFF; CDR3 DNA: TGTGCCAGTAGTATCTCGGCGGGAGTAGGAACCGGGGAGCTGTTTTTT
V gene: TRBV25-1; clone size: .; J gene: TRBJ1-1; D gene: .; CDR3 protein: CASSVRARRGTEAFF; CDR3 DNA: TGTGCCAGCAGTGTGAGGGCCAGGCGGGGCACTGAAGCTTTCTTT
V gene: TRBV6-5; clone size: .; J gene: TRBJ1-6; D gene: .; CDR3 protein: CASTRGTYNSPLHF; CDR3 DNA: TGTGCCAGCACCCGTGGCACCTATAATTCACCCCTCCACTTT
V gene: TRBV6-5; clone size: .; J gene: TRBJ1-6; D gene: .; CDR3 protein: CASTEWGLSSPLHF; CDR3 DNA: TGTGCCAGCACCGAATGGGGACTTAGTTCACCCCTCCACTTT
V gene: TRBV9; clone size: .; J gene: TRBJ1-5; D gene: TRBD1; CDR3 protein: CASSGGTGNQPQHF; CDR3 DNA: TGTGCCAGCAGCGGAGGGACAGGGAATCAGCCCCAGCATTTT
V gene: TRBV10-1; clone size: .; J gene: TRBJ2-3; D gene: .; CDR3 protein: CASSESSRDGTDTQYF; CDR3 DNA: TGCGCCAGCAGTGAGTCTAGCCGGGATGGAACAGATACGCAGTATTTT
V gene: TRBV5-4; clone size: .; J gene: TRBJ1-1; D gene: .; CDR3 protein: CASSLGQRNTEAFF; CDR3 DNA: TGTGCCAGCAGCTTGGGACAGAGGAACACTGAAGCTTTCTTT
V gene: TRBV2; clone size: .; J gene: TRBJ1-1; D gene: TRBD1; CDR3 protein: CASRATGRTEAFF; CDR3 DNA: TGTGCCAGCAGGGCGACAGGGCGGACTGAAGCTTTCTTT
V gene: TRBV9; clone size: .; J gene: TRBJ2-7; D gene: .; CDR3 protein: CASSVRGIPYEQYF; CDR3 DNA: TGTGCCAGCAGCGTTAGGGGGATTCCCTACGAGCAGTACTTC
V gene: TRBV5-4; clone size: .; J gene: TRBJ2-7; D gene: TRBD2; CDR3 protein: CASSSGTSGFYEQYF; CDR3 DNA: TGTGCCAGCAGCTCCGGGACTAGCGGATTCTACGAGCAGTACTTC
V gene: TRBV30; clone size: .; J gene: TRBJ2-7; D gene: .; CDR3 protein: CAGGREYSYEQYF; CDR3 DNA: TGTGCTGGGGGTCGGGAGTACTCCTACGAGCAGTACTTC
V gene: TRBV29-1; clone size: .; J gene: TRBJ1-4; D gene: .; CDR3 protein: CSVEISTNEKLFF; CDR3 DNA: TGCAGCGTGGAGATCTCAACTAATGAAAAACTGTTTTTT
V gene: TRBV19; clone size: .; J gene: TRBJ1-6; D gene: .; CDR3 protein: CASASGTTNSPLHF; CDR3 DNA: TGTGCCAGTGCGTCCGGGACAACTAATTCACCCCTCCACTTT
V gene: TRBV27; clone size: few; J gene: TRBJ1-1; D gene: .; CDR3 protein: CASSLGAGISTEAFF; CDR3 DNA: TGTGCCAGCAGTTTAGGGGCAGGGATTTCCACTGAAGCTTTCTTT
V gene: TRBV6-6; clone size: .; J gene: TRBJ1-5; D gene: TRBD1; CDR3 protein: CASDRGSNQPQHF; CDR3 DNA: TGTGCCAGCGACAGGGGGAGCAATCAGCCCCAGCATTTT
V gene: TRBV27; clone size: .; J gene: TRBJ1-2; D gene: TRBD1; CDR3 protein: CASSLSKDRGYGYTF; CDR3 DNA: TGTGCCAGCAGTTTATCGAAGGACAGGGGCTATGGCTACACCTTC
V gene: TRBV6-6; clone size: .; J gene: TRBJ2-1; D gene: TRBD1; CDR3 protein: CASRRDRDGEQFF; CDR3 DNA: TGTGCCAGCAGACGAGACAGGGACGGTGAGCAGTTCTTC
V gene: TRBV9; clone size: .; J gene: TRBJ2-4; D gene: .; CDR3 protein: CASSVLGGSIQYF; CDR3 DNA: TGTGCCAGCAGCGTTTTAGGGGGTAGCATTCAGTACTTC
V gene: TRBV6-5; clone size: .; J gene: TRBJ2-7; D gene: TRBD1; CDR3 protein: CASRDRGETYEQYF; CDR3 DNA: TGTGCCAGCAGGGACAGGGGCGAGACCTACGAGCAGTACTTC
V gene: TRBV9; clone size: .; J gene: TRBJ1-1; D gene: TRBD1; CDR3 protein: CASSPGDRINTEAFF; CDR3 DNA: TGTGCCAGCAGCCCTGGGGACAGGATAAACACTGAAGCTTTCTTT
V gene: TRBV19; clone size: .; J gene: TRBJ1-3; D gene: .; CDR3 protein: CASTFGAGNTIYF; CDR3 DNA: TGTGCCAGTACGTTTGGAGCTGGAAACACCATATATTTT
V gene: TRBV18; clone size: .; J gene: TRBJ1-2; D gene: .; CDR3 protein: CASSPERDAKTGYTF; CDR3 DNA: TGTGCCAGCTCACCGGAGCGGGACGCGAAAACGGGCTACACCTTC
V gene: TRBV5-6; clone size: .; J gene: TRBJ2-7; D gene: .; CDR3 protein: CASSLAAGVEQYF; CDR3 DNA: TGTGCCAGCAGCTTGGCGGCAGGGGTCGAGCAGTACTTC
V gene: TRBV7-3; clone size: .; J gene: TRBJ2-1; D gene: .; CDR3 protein: CASSQNRAYNEQFF; CDR3 DNA: TGTGCCAGCAGTCAAAACAGGGCTTACAATGAGCAGTTCTTC
V gene: TRBV18; clone size: .; J gene: TRBJ1-3; D gene: .; CDR3 protein: CASSPPTDSSGNTIYF; CDR3 DNA: TGTGCCAGCTCACCACCTACGGACAGCTCTGGAAACACCATATATTTT